This TCR beta chain was profiled in a study of blood T cells in healthy people across ages. On the study more broadly: When template switching was applied, about one barcoded beta molecule was captured per two T cells.

Primers used in a second PCR of about 6 to 12 cycles were a sample-barcoded 5' primer and a J-beta primer mix. TCRdb reanalysed the 5' RACE reads using MiXCR and keeps one entry per CDR3 protein. The sample records over 300,000 distinct CDR3 sequences, roughly half being singletons. V shed 6 bases and J shed 3 bases, with 13 bases lying between them. The CDR3 is 14 residues long. Donor samples were obtained from healthy Caucasian individuals from Russia, aged about 6 to 95. The gene calls are TRBV12-3 or TRBV12-4 and TRBJ2-3, with a possible D match to TRBD1 (5 bases). The receptor's source is a man aged 55-75 years in good health. The sample comprised blood. The CDR3 here is CASSRRAGTDTQYF. CDR3 DNA: TGTGCCAGCAGCCGCAGGGCTGGGACAGATACGCAGTATTTT.